Following are 12 T cell receptor beta chains from one sample sequenced in a study of T cells after posttransplantation cyclophosphamide (dated by TCRdb to the mid-2010s). The library was generated by the immunoSEQ multiplex PCR assay. Entries here come from immuneACCESS through TCRdb and include only in-frame sequences with V and J called. Some clones fail to appear in such tables; in the studies checked, an unresolved V gene covers under half of the shortfall, and the cause of the remainder is unknown. Present in this sample are around 14,000 clones, around four fifths of which were seen just once. Clones ranked in the top ten supply more than 0.95% of the sample. Sequences were obtained from memory CD4+ T cells sorted from PBMCs. The receptors originated from a man aged 50 or older.

The chain recombines TRBV11-2 with TRBJ1-2; 7 bases are a match to TRBD1. This CDR3 spans 15 amino acids. After removal of 5 bases from V and 4 bases from J, the junction contained 10 bases not matched to a gene. Germline V gene sequence: CDR1 SGHAT, CDR2 FQNNGV. DNA of the CDR3: TGTGCCAGCAGCCTCCAACAGGGGATAGGCTATGGCTACACCTTC. Translation gives CASSLQQGIGYGYTF.

The J gene is TRBJ1-5, the V gene TRBV5-6, with no clear D. Germline assignment: CDR1 SGHDT and CDR2 YYEEEE. Deletions cut 6 bases from V and 7 bases from J, with 17 bases between. The CDR3 loop spans 14 amino acids. CDR3 amino acids: CASTLGGNRQPQHF. The CDR3 DNA reads TGTGCCAGCACCCTGGGAGGGAATAGGCAGCCCCAGCATTTT. The whole variable domain, filled in from reference TRBV5-6 and TRBJ1-5, reads DAGVTQSPTHLIKTRGQQVTLRCSPKSGHDTVSWYQQALGQGPQFIFQYYEEEERQRGNFPDRFSGHQFPNYSSELNVNALLLGDSALYLCASTLGGNRQPQHFGDGTRLSIL.

The chain is built from TRBV7-2 and TRBJ2-3, with D perhaps matching TRBD1 (6 bases). There are 14 residues in the CDR3. From germline, CDR1 is SGHTA and CDR2 FQGNSA. The V end lost 3 bases, the J end lost 5 bases, and 12 bases lay between the germline ends. This CDR3 is CASSLSRGGDTQYF. The CDR3 region has the DNA TGTGCCAGCAGCTTGAGCAGGGGTGGAGATACGCAGTATTTT.

The chain is built from TRBV6-5 and TRBJ2-7; TRBD1 might be the D (5 bases). The CDR3 runs 14 residues. Germline V gene lookup returns CDR1 MNHEY and CDR2 SVGAGI. Trimming took 7 bases from V and 0 from J, leaving 13 bases between them. Here the CDR3 DNA reads TGTGCCAGCACCCTGGGTAGGGGCTCCTACGAGCAGTACTTC. Amino acid sequence: CASTLGRGSYEQYF.

V is TRBV20-1 and J is TRBJ1-1; D gene ambiguous. Germline CDR1 and CDR2: DFQATT and SNEGSKA (reference sequence). The CDR3 has 11 amino acids. Trimming removed 6 bases at V and 3 bases at J, with 8 bases between. The CDR3 sequence is CSASTDTEAFF. CDR3 DNA: TGCAGTGCCTCAACAGACACTGAAGCTTTCTTT.

This clone was picked up a small number of times. V and J are TRBV7-9 and TRBJ2-1; 12 nucleotides agree with TRBD2. Germline CDR1 and CDR2: SEHNR and FQNEAQ (reference sequence). After removal of 6 bases from V and 9 bases from J, the junction contained 9 bases not matched to a gene. The CDR3 contains 15 residues. The DNA of the CDR3 is TGTGCCAGCAGGCCAGGACTAGCGGGAATCGGTGAGCAGTTCTTC. It is translated as CASRPGLAGIGEQFF.

The chain joins TRBV4-1 to TRBJ1-2, with TRBD1 matching over 7 bases. The germline gives CDR1 MGHRA, CDR2 YSYEKL. This CDR3 spans 14 amino acids. After removal of 4 bases from V and 4 bases from J, the junction contained 6 bases not matched to a gene. The CDR3 DNA reads as TGCGCCAGCAGCCGACAGGGCCCTAGCTATGGCTACACCTTC. Amino acids: CASSRQGPSYGYTF.

The rearrangement uses TRBV15 and TRBJ1-2; tentatively, D is TRBD1 (6 bases). CDR1 and CDR2 (germline): LNHNV, YYDKDF (reference sequence). Between the trimmed V and J ends, which lost 1 base and 7 bases, there was a span of 13 bases. The CDR3 spans 14 residues. The CDR3 region has the DNA TGTGCCACCAGCAGAGTCACGCAGGGGAGTGGCTACACCTTC. This sequence encodes CATSRVTQGSGYTF.

The chain employs TRBV10-3 and TRBJ1-1, with D possibly being TRBD1 (6 bases). This CDR3 spans 14 amino acids. Germline loops: CDR1 ENHRY, CDR2 SYGVKD. Trimming took 9 bases from V and 5 from J, leaving 19 bases between them. The CDR3 DNA sequence: TGTGCCATAAAACCTACAGGGAGGGAAACTGAAGCTTTCTTT. It codes for CAIKPTGRETEAFF.

V and J are TRBV30 and TRBJ1-4; 7 nucleotides align to TRBD1. This CDR3 has 18 residues. Per the germline V gene, CDR1 is GTSNPN and CDR2 is SVGIG (reference sequence). With 3 bases clipped from V and 6 bases from J, the junction kept 19 bases outside the gene matches. This CDR3 is CAWRRQGGSFGWDEKLFF. The CDR3 region has the DNA TGTGCCTGGAGGCGCCAGGGGGGAAGTTTTGGGTGGGATGAAAAACTGTTTTTT.

This chain uses TRBV4-2 with TRBJ2-3, with TRBD2 matching over 9 bases. V lost 7 bases and J lost 2; bases outside the gene matches: 4. This CDR3 has 14 amino acids. Per the germline V gene, CDR1 is LGHNA and CDR2 is YNFKEQ. For the CDR3, the DNA is TGTGCCAGCAAAATAGCGGGGGACACAGATACGCAGTATTTT. This codes for CASKIAGDTDTQYF.

The genes are TRBV30 and TRBJ1-3; TRBD1 matches at 8 bases. There are 15 residues in the CDR3. CDR1 GTSNPN and CDR2 SVGIG come from the germline V gene (reference sequence). V lost 2 bases, J lost 4 bases, and 7 bases stayed unmatched. CDR3 in DNA: TGTGCCTGGAGTACACGGACAGGGTCAGGAAACACCATATATTTT. Its protein product is CAWSTRTGSGNTIYF.